The text below deals with one T cell receptor (beta chain). Antigen: not known. The source of the sample is a study of cytomegalovirus exposure and HLA in healthy donors. At the level of the study: Genotyping of nearly 400 donors showed that 65% to 90% belonged to the Caucasian-associated ancestry cluster. Points from the study as a whole: Being indistinguishable, some V segments were excluded, TRBV6-2 and TRBV6-3 among them. Most TCR sequences proved rare, with some public TCRs found in many donors. The CMV antigen specificity of a few CMV-associated chains was confirmed through in vitro analysis.

Trimming took 7 bases from V and 4 from J, leaving 13 bases between them. CDR1 and CDR2 (germline): MDHEN, SYDVKM. The CDR3 consists of 13 residues. The PCR ran on 60 Vbeta and 13 Jbeta primers. Sequencing used immunoSEQ multiplex PCR; TCRdb keeps in-frame clones, though not all of them. The table lists approximately 160,000 clones, around two thirds of them singletons. This chain links TRBV28 with TRBJ1-2, with D perhaps matching TRBD1 (6 bases). The source material was PBMCs. The sequence was collected from a man in his fifties in good health and CMV-seronegative. The CDR3 protein is CASTGGGPYGYTF. The CDR3 DNA reads as TGTGCCAGCACCGGGGGGGGGCCCTATGGCTACACCTTC.